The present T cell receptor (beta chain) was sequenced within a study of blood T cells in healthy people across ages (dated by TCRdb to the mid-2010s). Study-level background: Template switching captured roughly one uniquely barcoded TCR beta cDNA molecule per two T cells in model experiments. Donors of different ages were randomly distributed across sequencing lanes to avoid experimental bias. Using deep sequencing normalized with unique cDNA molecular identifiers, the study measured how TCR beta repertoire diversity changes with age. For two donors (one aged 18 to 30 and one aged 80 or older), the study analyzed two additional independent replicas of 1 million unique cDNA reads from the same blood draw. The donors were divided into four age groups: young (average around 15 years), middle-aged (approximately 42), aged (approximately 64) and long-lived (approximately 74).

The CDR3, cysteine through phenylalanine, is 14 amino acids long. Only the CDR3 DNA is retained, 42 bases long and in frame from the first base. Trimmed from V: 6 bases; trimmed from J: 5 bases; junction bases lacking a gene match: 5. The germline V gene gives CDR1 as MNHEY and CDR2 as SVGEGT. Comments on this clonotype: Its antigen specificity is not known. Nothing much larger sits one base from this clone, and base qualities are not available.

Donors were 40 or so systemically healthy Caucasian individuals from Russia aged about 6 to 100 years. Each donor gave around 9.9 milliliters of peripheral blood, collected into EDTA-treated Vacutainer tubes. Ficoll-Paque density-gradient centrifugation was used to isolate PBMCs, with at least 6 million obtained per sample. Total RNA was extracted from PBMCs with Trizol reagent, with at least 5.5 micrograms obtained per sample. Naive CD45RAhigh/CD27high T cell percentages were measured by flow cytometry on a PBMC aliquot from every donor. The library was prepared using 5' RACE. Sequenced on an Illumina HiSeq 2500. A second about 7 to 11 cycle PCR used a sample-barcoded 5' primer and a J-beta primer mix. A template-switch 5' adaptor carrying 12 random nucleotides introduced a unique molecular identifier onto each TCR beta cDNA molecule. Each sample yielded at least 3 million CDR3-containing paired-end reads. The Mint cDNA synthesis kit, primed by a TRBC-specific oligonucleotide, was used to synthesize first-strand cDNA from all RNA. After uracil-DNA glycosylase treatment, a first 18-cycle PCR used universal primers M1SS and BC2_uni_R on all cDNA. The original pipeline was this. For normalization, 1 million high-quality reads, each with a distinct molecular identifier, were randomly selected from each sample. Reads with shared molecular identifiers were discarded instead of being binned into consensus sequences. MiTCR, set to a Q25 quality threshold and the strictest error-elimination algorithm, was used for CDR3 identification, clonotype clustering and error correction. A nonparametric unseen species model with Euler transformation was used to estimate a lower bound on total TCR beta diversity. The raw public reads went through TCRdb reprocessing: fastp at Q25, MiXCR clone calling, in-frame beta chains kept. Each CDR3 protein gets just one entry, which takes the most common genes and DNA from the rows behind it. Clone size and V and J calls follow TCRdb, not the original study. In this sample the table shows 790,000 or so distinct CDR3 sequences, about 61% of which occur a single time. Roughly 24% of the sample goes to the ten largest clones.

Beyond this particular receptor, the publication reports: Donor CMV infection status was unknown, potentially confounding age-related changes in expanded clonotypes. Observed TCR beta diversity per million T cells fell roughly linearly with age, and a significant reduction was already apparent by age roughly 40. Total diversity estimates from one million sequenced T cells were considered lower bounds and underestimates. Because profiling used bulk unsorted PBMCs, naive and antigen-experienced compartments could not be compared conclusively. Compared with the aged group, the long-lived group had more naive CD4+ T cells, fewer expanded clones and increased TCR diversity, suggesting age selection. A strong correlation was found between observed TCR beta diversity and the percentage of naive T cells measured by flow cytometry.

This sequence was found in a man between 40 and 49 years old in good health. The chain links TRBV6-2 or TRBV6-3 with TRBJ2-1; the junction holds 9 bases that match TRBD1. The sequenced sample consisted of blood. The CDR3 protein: CASRLTGGHNEQFF. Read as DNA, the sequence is TGTGCCAGCAGACTAACAGGGGGCCACAATGAGCAGTTCTTC.